Listed below are T cell receptor beta chains from one sample, sequenced in a study of shared clonotypes between healthy human individuals. The method was immunoSEQ multiplex PCR; TCRdb's version includes in-frame clones alone and lacks a portion of them. In the table there are hundreds of thousands of clones, about 95% of which are singletons. Sequenced sample: naive CD8+ T cells sorted from blood. These TCRs come from a woman aged 25-40 years in good health. The CDR3 runs from the conserved cysteine through the conserved F or W. The order of the fields is J gene, clone size, D gene, V gene, CDR3 DNA, CDR3 protein. The D gene is left open where the match is weak. Size values are once, few and many counts, or a class for expanded clones, and some rows have none.

j_gene: TRBJ2-7
abundance: once
d_gene: -
v_gene: TRBV7-9
CDR3nt: TGTGCCAGCACCTCGAACCGGGACTTCTACGAGCAGTACTTC
CDR3aa: CASTSNRDFYEQYF

j_gene: TRBJ2-1
abundance: -
d_gene: -
v_gene: TRBV10-3
CDR3nt: TGTGCCATCAGTGCCGTAGCGGATACCTACAATGAGCAGTTCTTC
CDR3aa: CAISAVADTYNEQFF

j_gene: TRBJ2-1
abundance: -
d_gene: TRBD1
v_gene: TRBV7-9
CDR3nt: TGTGCCAGCAGCTTAGTTTCAGGGGGCAATGAGCAGTTCTTC
CDR3aa: CASSLVSGGNEQFF

j_gene: TRBJ2-6
abundance: -
d_gene: -
v_gene: TRBV29-1
CDR3nt: TGCAGCGTGGACGAGGCAACTGGGGCCAACGTCCTGACTTTC
CDR3aa: CSVDEATGANVLTF

j_gene: TRBJ1-5
abundance: few
d_gene: TRBD1
v_gene: TRBV28
CDR3nt: TGTGCCAGCAGACCGACAGGGGTCAATCAGCCCCAGCATTTT
CDR3aa: CASRPTGVNQPQHF

j_gene: TRBJ1-2
abundance: once
d_gene: TRBD1
v_gene: TRBV19
CDR3nt: TGTGCCAGTAGTATCCCGGGACAGGGGGCGCGGGGCTACACCTTC
CDR3aa: CASSIPGQGARGYTF

j_gene: TRBJ2-7
abundance: -
d_gene: TRBD2
v_gene: TRBV2
CDR3nt: TGTGCCAGCCGAGGGACTACTCACTCCTACGAGCAGTACTTC
CDR3aa: CASRGTTHSYEQYF

j_gene: TRBJ2-7
abundance: -
d_gene: -
v_gene: TRBV7-9
CDR3nt: TGTGCCAGCAGCCTTTTTCTCGACAGAACCTACGAGCAGTACTTC
CDR3aa: CASSLFLDRTYEQYF

j_gene: TRBJ2-7
abundance: -
d_gene: -
v_gene: TRBV2
CDR3nt: TGTGCCAGCAGGGACCTAAGCTCCTACGAGCAGTACTTC
CDR3aa: CASRDLSSYEQYF

j_gene: TRBJ1-2
abundance: -
d_gene: -
v_gene: TRBV19
CDR3nt: TGTGCCAGTAGTACGGCGGTCTATGGCTACACCTTC
CDR3aa: CASSTAVYGYTF

j_gene: TRBJ2-7
abundance: -
d_gene: TRBD1
v_gene: TRBV13
CDR3nt: TGTGCCAGCAGCTTGGAGACAGGGGTCTACGAGCAGTACTTC
CDR3aa: CASSLETGVYEQYF

j_gene: TRBJ1-1
abundance: -
d_gene: -
v_gene: TRBV18
CDR3nt: TGTGCCAGTTGCCTTTACACTGAAGCTTTCTTT
CDR3aa: CASCLYTEAFF

j_gene: TRBJ1-1
abundance: -
d_gene: -
v_gene: TRBV7-9
CDR3nt: TGTGCCAGCAGCCCCCCTATCGGAGAAGAGAACACTGAAGCTTTCTTT
CDR3aa: CASSPPIGEENTEAFF

j_gene: TRBJ2-2
abundance: once
d_gene: -
v_gene: TRBV5-8
CDR3nt: TGTGCCAGCAGCTCGAAGGTGGGGTTTGGGAACACCGGGGAGCTGTTTTTT
CDR3aa: CASSSKVGFGNTGELFF

j_gene: TRBJ1-1
abundance: -
d_gene: -
v_gene: TRBV5-6
CDR3nt: TGTGCCAGCAGCTTGGTGGAAACGATTACTGAAGCTTTCTTT
CDR3aa: CASSLVETITEAFF

j_gene: TRBJ2-3
abundance: -
d_gene: -
v_gene: TRBV28
CDR3nt: TGTGCCACCCACGAGGTCGGGAGCCTAGATACGCAGTATTTT
CDR3aa: CATHEVGSLDTQYF

j_gene: TRBJ2-3
abundance: -
d_gene: -
v_gene: TRBV15
CDR3nt: TGTGCCACCAGCGAAAGAGTGGAGGGGACGGATACGCAGTATTTT
CDR3aa: CATSERVEGTDTQYF

j_gene: TRBJ1-1
abundance: -
d_gene: -
v_gene: TRBV28
CDR3nt: TGTGCCAGCAGCCCTAACACTGAAGCTTTCTTT
CDR3aa: CASSPNTEAFF

j_gene: TRBJ2-7
abundance: -
d_gene: -
v_gene: TRBV5-4
CDR3nt: TGTGCCAGCAGCTGGGGGCCAGACGAGCAGTACTTC
CDR3aa: CASSWGPDEQYF

j_gene: TRBJ1-1
abundance: -
d_gene: TRBD1
v_gene: TRBV7-9
CDR3nt: TGTGCCAGCAGCCCTCAGGACAGGGGGCTTGAGAGCACTGAAGCTTTCTTT
CDR3aa: CASSPQDRGLESTEAFF

j_gene: TRBJ2-1
abundance: -
d_gene: -
v_gene: TRBV28
CDR3nt: TGTGCCAGCATGCTTATTGGGAACTCCTACAATGAGCAGTTCTTC
CDR3aa: CASMLIGNSYNEQFF

j_gene: TRBJ2-1
abundance: -
d_gene: TRBD2
v_gene: TRBV27
CDR3nt: TGTGCCAGCAGTTACTTGCCTAGCGGAATATACAATGAGCAGTTCTTC
CDR3aa: CASSYLPSGIYNEQFF

j_gene: TRBJ2-7
abundance: -
d_gene: TRBD1
v_gene: TRBV29-1
CDR3nt: TGCAGCGTTCTGGTTGGGACAGGGGGCTACGAGCAGTACTTC
CDR3aa: CSVLVGTGGYEQYF

j_gene: TRBJ2-3
abundance: -
d_gene: TRBD2
v_gene: TRBV29-1
CDR3nt: TGCAGCGTTGAGGGGTTTAGCGGGAGATCGGATACGCAGTATTTT
CDR3aa: CSVEGFSGRSDTQYF

j_gene: TRBJ2-2
abundance: -
d_gene: TRBD2
v_gene: TRBV4-1
CDR3nt: TGCGCCAGCAGCCATCTAACAGCGGGAGCGAACACCGGGGAGCTGTTTTTT
CDR3aa: CASSHLTAGANTGELFF

j_gene: TRBJ1-2
abundance: -
d_gene: -
v_gene: TRBV28
CDR3nt: TGTGCCAGCAGTTTCGGGGGTACTAACTATGGCTACACCTTC
CDR3aa: CASSFGGTNYGYTF

j_gene: TRBJ1-2
abundance: -
d_gene: -
v_gene: TRBV4-1
CDR3nt: TGCGCCAGCAGCCAAGACGGGGACGACCCTTTTAACTATGGCTACACCTTC
CDR3aa: CASSQDGDDPFNYGYTF